The present T cell receptor (beta chain) was sequenced within a study of T cell clones after liver transplantation. Across the study: Three of the eight recipients were HCV-positive; the rest had non-autoimmune, non-viral transplant indications.

Sequencing used immunoSEQ multiplex PCR; TCRdb keeps in-frame clones, though not all of them. The sample carries around 100,000 clones, around four fifths recorded once. V shed 5 bases and J shed 5 bases, with 12 bases lying between them. The CDR3 has 14 amino acids. Germline loops: CDR1 SGHTA, CDR2 FQGNSA. Sequencing was performed on CD4+ T cells from blood, taken around 49 months after liver transplant. V is TRBV7-2 and J is TRBJ2-2; D unclear. The sequence was obtained from a human patient who received a liver transplant. These T cells may partly come from the graft donor. The CDR3 loop is CASSADTGTGELFF. In nucleotides, the CDR3 is TGTGCCAGCAGCGCGGATACGGGTACCGGGGAGCTGTTTTTT.